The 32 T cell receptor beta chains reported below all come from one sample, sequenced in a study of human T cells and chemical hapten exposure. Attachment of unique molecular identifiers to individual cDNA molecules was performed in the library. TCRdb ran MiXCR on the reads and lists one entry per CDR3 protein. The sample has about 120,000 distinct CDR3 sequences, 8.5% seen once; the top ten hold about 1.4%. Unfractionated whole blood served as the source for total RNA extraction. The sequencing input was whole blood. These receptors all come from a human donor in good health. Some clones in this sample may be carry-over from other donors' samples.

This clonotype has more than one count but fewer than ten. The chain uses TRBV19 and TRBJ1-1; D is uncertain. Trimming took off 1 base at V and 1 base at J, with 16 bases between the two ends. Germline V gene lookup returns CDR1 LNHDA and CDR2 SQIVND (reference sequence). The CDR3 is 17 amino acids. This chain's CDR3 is CASSIGRFDPPNTEAFF. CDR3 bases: TGTGCCAGTAGTATAGGCAGGTTCGACCCTCCGAACACTGAAGCTTTCTTT.

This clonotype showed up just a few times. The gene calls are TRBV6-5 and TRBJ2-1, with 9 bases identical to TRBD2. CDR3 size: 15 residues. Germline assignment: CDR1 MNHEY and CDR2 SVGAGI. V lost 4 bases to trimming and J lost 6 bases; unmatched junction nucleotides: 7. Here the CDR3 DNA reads TGTGCCAGCAGTTCACCTAGCGGGATCAGCAATGAGCAGTTCTTC. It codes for CASSSPSGISNEQFF.

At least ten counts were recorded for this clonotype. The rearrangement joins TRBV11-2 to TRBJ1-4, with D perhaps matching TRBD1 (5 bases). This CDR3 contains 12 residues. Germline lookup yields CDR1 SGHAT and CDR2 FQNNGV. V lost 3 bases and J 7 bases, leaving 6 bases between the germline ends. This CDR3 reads CASSFDSEKLFF. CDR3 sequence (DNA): TGTGCCAGCAGCTTCGACAGTGAAAAACTGTTTTTT.

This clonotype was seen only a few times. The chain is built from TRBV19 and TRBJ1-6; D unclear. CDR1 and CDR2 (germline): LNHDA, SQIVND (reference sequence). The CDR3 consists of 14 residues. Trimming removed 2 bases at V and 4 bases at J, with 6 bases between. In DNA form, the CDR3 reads TGTGCCAGTAGTATACAGCGGTATAATTCACCCCTCCACTTT. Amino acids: CASSIQRYNSPLHF.

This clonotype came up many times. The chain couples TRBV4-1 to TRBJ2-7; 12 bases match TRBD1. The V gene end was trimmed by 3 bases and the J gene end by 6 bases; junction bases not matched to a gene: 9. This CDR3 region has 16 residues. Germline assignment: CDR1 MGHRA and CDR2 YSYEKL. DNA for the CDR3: TGCGCCAGCAGCCAGGAGCCGGGACAGGGGGCGCGCGAGCAGTACTTC. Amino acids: CASSQEPGQGAREQYF.

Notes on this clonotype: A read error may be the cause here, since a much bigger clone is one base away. In nucleotides, the CDR3 is TGCAGTGCTAGAAGATCGGGGCTCTCGAGCACTGAAGCTTTCTTT. It is translated as CSARRSGLSSTEAFF. V is TRBV20-1 and J is TRBJ1-1, with a weak D call TRBD1 (5 bases). The CDR3 has 15 residues. V was pared by 2 bases and J by 4 bases, with 17 bases between. Germline V gene lookup returns CDR1 DFQATT and CDR2 SNEGSKA (reference sequence).

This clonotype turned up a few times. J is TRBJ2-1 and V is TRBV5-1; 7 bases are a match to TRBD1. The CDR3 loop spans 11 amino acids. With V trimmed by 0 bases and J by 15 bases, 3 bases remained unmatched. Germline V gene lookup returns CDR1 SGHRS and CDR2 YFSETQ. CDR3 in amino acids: CASSLAQGLFF. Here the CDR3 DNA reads TGCGCCAGCAGCTTGGCACAGGGGTTGTTCTTC.

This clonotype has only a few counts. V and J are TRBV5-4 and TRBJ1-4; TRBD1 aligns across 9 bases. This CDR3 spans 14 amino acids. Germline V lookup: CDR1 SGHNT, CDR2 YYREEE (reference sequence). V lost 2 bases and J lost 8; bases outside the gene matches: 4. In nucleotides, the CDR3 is TGTGCCAGCAGCTTACAGGGGGCGGTCGAAAAACTGTTTTTT. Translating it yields CASSLQGAVEKLFF.

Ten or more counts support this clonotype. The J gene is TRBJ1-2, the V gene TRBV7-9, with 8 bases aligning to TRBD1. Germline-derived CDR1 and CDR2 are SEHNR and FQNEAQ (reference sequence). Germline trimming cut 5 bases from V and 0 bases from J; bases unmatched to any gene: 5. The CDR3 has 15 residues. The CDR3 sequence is CASSQTGVANYGYTF. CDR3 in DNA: TGTGCCAGCAGCCAGACAGGGGTTGCTAACTATGGCTACACCTTC.

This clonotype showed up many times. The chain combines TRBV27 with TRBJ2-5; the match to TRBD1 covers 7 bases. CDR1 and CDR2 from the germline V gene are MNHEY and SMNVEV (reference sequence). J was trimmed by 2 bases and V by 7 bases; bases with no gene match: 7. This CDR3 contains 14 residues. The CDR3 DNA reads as TGTGCCAGCACCCCCTCGGGACAGCAAGAGACCCAGTACTTC. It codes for CASTPSGQQETQYF.

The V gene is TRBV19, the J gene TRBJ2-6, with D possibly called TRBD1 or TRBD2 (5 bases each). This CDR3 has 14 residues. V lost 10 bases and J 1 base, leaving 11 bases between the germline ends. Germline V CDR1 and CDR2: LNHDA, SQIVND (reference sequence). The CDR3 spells CATGAPSGANVLTF. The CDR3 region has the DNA TGTGCCACCGGGGCGCCTTCTGGGGCCAACGTCCTGACTTTC.

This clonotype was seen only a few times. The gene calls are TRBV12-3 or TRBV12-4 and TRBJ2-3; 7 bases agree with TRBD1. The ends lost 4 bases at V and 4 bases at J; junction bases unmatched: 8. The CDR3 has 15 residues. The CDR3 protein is CASSSGDRDADTQYF. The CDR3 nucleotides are TGTGCCAGCAGTTCTGGCGACAGGGACGCAGATACGCAGTATTTT.

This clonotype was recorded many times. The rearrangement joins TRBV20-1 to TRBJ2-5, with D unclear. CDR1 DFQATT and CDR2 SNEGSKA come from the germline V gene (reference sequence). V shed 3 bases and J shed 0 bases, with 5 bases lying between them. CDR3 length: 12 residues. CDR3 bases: TGCAGTGCTAGTGCCAACCAAGAGACCCAGTACTTC. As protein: CSASANQETQYF.

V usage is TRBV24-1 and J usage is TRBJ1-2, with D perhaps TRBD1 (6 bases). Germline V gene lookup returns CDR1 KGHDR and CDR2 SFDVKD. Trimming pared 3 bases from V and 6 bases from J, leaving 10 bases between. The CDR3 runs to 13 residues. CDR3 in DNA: TGTGCCACCAGTGATAACAGGGTACATGGCTACACCTTC. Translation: CATSDNRVHGYTF.

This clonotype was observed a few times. The DNA of the CDR3 is TGTGCCAGCAGCTTGCGGATAATAGCCGATAATAATGAGCAGTTCTTC. Amino acid sequence: CASSLRIIADNNEQFF. The rearrangement joins TRBV5-5 to TRBJ2-1; D gene uncertain. Germline V gene data show CDR1 as SGHKS and CDR2 as YYEKEE (reference sequence). This CDR3 is 16 amino acids long. V was clipped by 1 base and J by 7 bases, with 18 bases between them.

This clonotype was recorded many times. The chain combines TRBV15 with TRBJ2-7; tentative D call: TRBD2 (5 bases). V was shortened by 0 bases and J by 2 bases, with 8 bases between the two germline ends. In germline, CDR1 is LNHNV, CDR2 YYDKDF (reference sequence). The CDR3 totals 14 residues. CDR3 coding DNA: TGTGCCACCAGCAGAGATGGGGAGCCCTACGAGCAGTACTTC. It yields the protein CATSRDGEPYEQYF.

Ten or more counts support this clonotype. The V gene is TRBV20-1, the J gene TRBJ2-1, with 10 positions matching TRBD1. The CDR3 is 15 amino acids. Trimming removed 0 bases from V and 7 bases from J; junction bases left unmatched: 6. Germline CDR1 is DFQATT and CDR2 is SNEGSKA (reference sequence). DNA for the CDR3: TGCAGTGCTAGAGATGCGACAGGGGGCTTAAATGAGCAGTTCTTC. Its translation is CSARDATGGLNEQFF.

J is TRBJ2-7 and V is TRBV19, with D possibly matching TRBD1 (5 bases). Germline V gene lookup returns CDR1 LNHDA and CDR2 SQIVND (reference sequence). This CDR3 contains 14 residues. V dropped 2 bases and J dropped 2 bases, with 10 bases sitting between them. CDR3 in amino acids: CASSIRGGPYEQYF. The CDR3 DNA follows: TGTGCCAGTAGTATAAGGGGTGGCCCCTACGAGCAGTACTTC.

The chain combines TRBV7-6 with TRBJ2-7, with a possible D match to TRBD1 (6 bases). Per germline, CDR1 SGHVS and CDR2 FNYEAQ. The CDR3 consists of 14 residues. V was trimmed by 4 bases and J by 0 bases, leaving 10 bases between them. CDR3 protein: CASSWRTDSYEQYF. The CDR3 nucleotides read TGTGCCAGCAGCTGGAGGACAGACTCCTACGAGCAGTACTTC.

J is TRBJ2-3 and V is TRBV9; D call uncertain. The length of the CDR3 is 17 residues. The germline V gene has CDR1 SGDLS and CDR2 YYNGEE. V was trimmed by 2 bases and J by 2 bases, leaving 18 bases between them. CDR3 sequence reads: CASSVGPVIAYTDTQYF. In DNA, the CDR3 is TGTGCCAGCAGCGTTGGGCCGGTGATCGCTTACACAGATACGCAGTATTTT.

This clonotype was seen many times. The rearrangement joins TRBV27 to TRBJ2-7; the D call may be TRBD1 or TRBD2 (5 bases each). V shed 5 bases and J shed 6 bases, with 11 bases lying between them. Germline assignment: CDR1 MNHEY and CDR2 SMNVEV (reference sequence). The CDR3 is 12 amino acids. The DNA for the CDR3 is TGTGCCAGCAGTAACCGGGACCTCGAGCAGTACTTC. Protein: CASSNRDLEQYF.

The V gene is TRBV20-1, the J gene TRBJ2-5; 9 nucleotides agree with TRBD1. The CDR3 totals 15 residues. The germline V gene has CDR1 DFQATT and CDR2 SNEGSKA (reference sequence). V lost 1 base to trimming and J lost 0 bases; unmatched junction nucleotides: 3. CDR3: CSARGDRVDQETQYF. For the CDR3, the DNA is TGCAGTGCTAGAGGGGACAGGGTGGACCAAGAGACCCAGTACTTC.

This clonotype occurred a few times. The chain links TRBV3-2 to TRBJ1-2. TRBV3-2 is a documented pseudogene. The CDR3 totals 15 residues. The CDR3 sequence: CASSQEWALNYGYTF. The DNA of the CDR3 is TGTGCCAGCAGCCAAGAATGGGCCCTAAACTATGGCTACACCTTC.

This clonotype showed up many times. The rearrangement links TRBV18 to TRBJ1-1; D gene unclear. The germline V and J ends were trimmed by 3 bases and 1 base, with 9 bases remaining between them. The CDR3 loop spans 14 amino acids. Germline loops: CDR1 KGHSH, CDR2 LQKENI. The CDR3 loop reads CASSPPGGNTEAFF. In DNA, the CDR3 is TGTGCCAGCTCACCCCCAGGCGGGAACACTGAAGCTTTCTTT.

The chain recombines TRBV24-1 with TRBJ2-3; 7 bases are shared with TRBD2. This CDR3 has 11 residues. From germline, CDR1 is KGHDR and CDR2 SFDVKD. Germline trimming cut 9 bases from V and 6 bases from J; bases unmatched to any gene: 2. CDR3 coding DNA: TGTGCCACCGGGGAGGGGGATACGCAGTATTTT. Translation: CATGEGDTQYF.

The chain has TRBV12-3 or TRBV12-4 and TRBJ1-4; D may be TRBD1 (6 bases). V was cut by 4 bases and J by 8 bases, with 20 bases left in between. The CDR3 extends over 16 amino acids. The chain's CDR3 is CASSSTLQGKPEKLFF. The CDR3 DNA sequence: TGTGCCAGCAGTTCGACCCTTCAGGGGAAACCCGAAAAACTGTTTTTT.

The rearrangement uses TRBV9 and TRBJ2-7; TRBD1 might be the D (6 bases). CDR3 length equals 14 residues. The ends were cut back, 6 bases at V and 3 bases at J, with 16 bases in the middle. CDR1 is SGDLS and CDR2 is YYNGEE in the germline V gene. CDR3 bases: TGTGCCAGCACCCCGGGTGTACAGGGCTACGAGCAGTACTTC. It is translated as CASTPGVQGYEQYF.

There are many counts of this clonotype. CDR3 bases: TGCGCCAGCGGCCCACTAGCGGGAGCGGGTGAGCAGTTCTTC. Translating it yields CASGPLAGAGEQFF. This sequence joins TRBV10-2 and TRBJ2-1; 11 nucleotides agree with TRBD2. This CDR3 has 14 amino acids. Germline V gene data show CDR1 as WSHSY and CDR2 as SAAADI. Trimming cost V 8 bases and J 9 bases; bases outside gene matches: 9.

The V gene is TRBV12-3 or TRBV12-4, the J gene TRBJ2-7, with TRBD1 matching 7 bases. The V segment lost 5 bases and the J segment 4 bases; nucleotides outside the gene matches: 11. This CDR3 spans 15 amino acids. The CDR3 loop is CASSGPGQSDYEQYF. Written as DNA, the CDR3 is TGTGCCAGCAGTGGACCGGGACAGTCAGATTACGAGCAGTACTTC.

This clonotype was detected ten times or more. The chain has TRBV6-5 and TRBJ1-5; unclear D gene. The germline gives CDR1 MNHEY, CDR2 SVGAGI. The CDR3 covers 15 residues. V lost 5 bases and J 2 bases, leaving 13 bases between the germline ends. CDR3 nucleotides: TGTGCCAGCAGTCCCCCCGGCGTGGGCAATCAGCCCCAGCATTTT. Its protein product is CASSPPGVGNQPQHF.

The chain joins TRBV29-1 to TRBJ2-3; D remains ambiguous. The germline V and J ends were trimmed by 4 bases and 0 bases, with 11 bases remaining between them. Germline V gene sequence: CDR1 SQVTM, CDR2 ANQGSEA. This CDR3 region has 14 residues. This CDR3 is CSVARLGSTDTQYF. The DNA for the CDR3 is TGCAGCGTTGCGCGACTGGGTAGCACAGATACGCAGTATTTT.

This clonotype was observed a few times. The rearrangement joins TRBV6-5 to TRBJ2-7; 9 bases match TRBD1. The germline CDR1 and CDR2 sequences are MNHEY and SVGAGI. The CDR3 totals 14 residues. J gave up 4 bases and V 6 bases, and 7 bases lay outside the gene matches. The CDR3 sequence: CASSPGQGGYEQYF. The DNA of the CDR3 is TGTGCCAGCAGCCCGGGACAGGGAGGGTACGAGCAGTACTTC.